These 10 T cell receptor beta chains originate from one sample sequenced in a study of shared clonotypes between healthy human individuals. The naive CD8 fraction comprised CD45RO-negative cells positively selected for CCR7 and excluded terminally differentiated effector memory CD45RA+ cells. TCRdb's table, derived via immunoSEQ multiplex PCR, lists solely in-frame clones and lacks some. The data contain a few million clones, approximately 92% of them singletons. Sequencing was carried out using naive CD8+ T cells from PBMCs. The source is a man between 18 and 35 years old in good health. Some clones in this sample may be carry-over from other donors' samples.

This clone was counted once. J is TRBJ2-1 and V is TRBV9; maybe TRBD2 (6 bases). The V gene lost 4 bases and the J gene lost 6 bases, with 23 bases spanning the gap. The CDR3 covers 17 residues. CDR1 SGDLS and CDR2 YYNGEE come from the germline V gene. Here the CDR3 reads CASSSRRGRDGGNEQFF. The CDR3 bases are TGTGCCAGCAGCAGTCGACGAGGGAGAGACGGGGGCAATGAGCAGTTCTTC.

This clone occurred once. V gene TRBV15 combines with J gene TRBJ2-3, with 13 bases lining up with TRBD2. Germline loops: CDR1 LNHNV, CDR2 YYDKDF (reference sequence). The trim removed 2 bases at V and 3 bases at J, leaving 17 bases unmatched. There are 21 residues in the CDR3. The CDR3 DNA follows: TGTGCCACCAGCAGACCAGGTCTTTTCCCGGGACTAGCGGGAAAAACAGATACGCAGTATTTT. It yields the protein CATSRPGLFPGLAGKTDTQYF.

The CDR3 loop is CASSHTGLINYGYTF. CDR3 nucleotide sequence: TGTGCCAGCAGCCACACGGGACTCATTAACTATGGCTACACCTTC. The chain carries TRBV27 and TRBJ1-2; the D gene is possibly TRBD1 (5 bases). The length of the CDR3 is 15 residues. Germline V gives CDR1 MNHEY, CDR2 SMNVEV (reference sequence). Trimming shortened V by 6 bases and J by 1 base, and 15 bases separated the two germline ends.

As for this clone: This CDR3 is also generated by other DNA sequences in the sample. This chain uses TRBV5-1 with TRBJ2-2; 7 nucleotides align to TRBD2. Germline V gives CDR1 SGHRS, CDR2 YFSETQ. There are 15 residues in the CDR3. The J segment lost 0 bases and the V segment lost 7 bases, leaving 6 bases of the junction unmatched. The CDR3 DNA reads as TGCGCCAGCTCCCCCCTAGCGGCGAACACCGGGGAGCTGTTTTTT. It encodes CASSPLAANTGELFF.

This clone appeared a few times. Other nucleotide sequences from this sample produce the same CDR3. This chain connects TRBV28 to TRBJ1-4, with a possible D match to TRBD1 (6 bases). The germline V gene encodes CDR1 MDHEN and CDR2 SYDVKM. Trimming stripped 6 bases from V and 3 bases from J, with 11 bases between. The CDR3 spans 14 residues. This CDR3 reads CASSLRTANEKLFF. For the CDR3, the DNA is TGTGCCAGCAGCCTCCGGACAGCTAATGAAAAACTGTTTTTT.

Worth noting for this clone: The same CDR3 is also encoded by other DNA sequences in this sample. The chain combines TRBV27 with TRBJ2-7; possible D gene TRBD1, 6 bases. The germline gives CDR1 MNHEY, CDR2 SMNVEV (reference sequence). V lost 5 bases to trimming and J lost 4 bases, with 12 bases between them. This CDR3 is built from 13 residues. CDR3 nucleotides: TGTGCCAGCAGTCTCGGACAGACTTACGAGCAGTACTTC. Encoded protein: CASSLGQTYEQYF.

The chain carries TRBV5-4 and TRBJ2-7; TRBD1 matches at 8 bases. V dropped 3 bases and J dropped 1; count of bases not matched to a gene: 3. Germline-derived CDR1 and CDR2 are SGHNT and YYREEE (reference sequence). The CDR3 is 14 residues long. The CDR3 bases are TGTGCCAGCAGCTCAACAGGGGGTTCCTACGAGCAGTACTTC. Residues: CASSSTGGSYEQYF.

This chain joins TRBV5-1 and TRBJ1-1; D unclear. CDR3 length: 14 amino acids. V was cut by 0 bases and J by 8 bases, with 14 bases left in between. Per the germline V gene, CDR1 is SGHRS and CDR2 is YFSETQ. The CDR3 protein is CASSLGSSGPEAFF. CDR3 DNA sequence: TGCGCCAGCAGCTTGGGGTCGAGTGGGCCAGAAGCTTTCTTT.

The chain couples TRBV5-1 to TRBJ2-7; 10 bases are a match to TRBD1. Trimming at V came to 4 bases and at J to 6 bases, leaving 10 bases not matched to a gene. The V gene's germline CDR1 is SGHRS and CDR2 YFSETQ. The CDR3 runs 15 residues. The CDR3 region is CASSPGQGSLGEQYF. In nucleotides, the CDR3 is TGCGCCAGCAGCCCGGGACAGGGGTCCCTAGGCGAGCAGTACTTC.

V is TRBV27 and J is TRBJ2-2; 13 positions agree with TRBD2. The CDR3 runs 20 residues. V trimming: 7 bases; J trimming: 2 bases; junction bases outside the gene matches: 16. The V gene's germline CDR1 is MNHEY and CDR2 SMNVEV (reference sequence). DNA for the CDR3: TGTGCCAGCACCCAATGGGGGACTAGCGGGATTTCGGCAAACACCGGGGAGCTGTTTTTT. Protein sequence: CASTQWGTSGISANTGELFF.